Following are 23 T cell receptor beta chains from one sample sequenced in a study of cytomegalovirus exposure and HLA in healthy donors. Primers included in the PCR were 60 Vbeta and 13 Jbeta primers. Measured with immunoSEQ multiplex PCR; TCRdb has only the in-frame clones, and not every one. The table records around 120,000 clones, about three quarters of them present only once. Input material: PBMCs. Every receptor here comes from a man in his thirties or forties in good health and CMV-seronegative.

The chain has TRBV28 and TRBJ2-1; TRBD2 matches at 9 bases. With 7 bases clipped from V and 6 bases from J, the junction kept 13 bases outside the gene matches. Germline V lookup: CDR1 MDHEN, CDR2 SYDVKM. This CDR3 is 16 amino acids long. The chain's CDR3 is CASTFTIAGEFNEQFF. The CDR3 DNA reads as TGTGCCAGCACCTTCACAATAGCGGGAGAGTTCAATGAGCAGTTCTTC.

The chain couples TRBV19 to TRBJ2-5; D is unclear. Trimming left V 6 bases short and J 0 bases short, with 8 bases between. Germline V gives CDR1 LNHDA, CDR2 SQIVND (reference sequence). The CDR3 totals 13 residues. CDR3 in amino acids: CASRTRDQETQYF. CDR3 nucleotides: TGTGCCAGTAGAACCCGGGACCAAGAGACCCAGTACTTC.

This CDR3 reads CASSQEGLHFYEQYF. CDR3 sequence (DNA): TGTGCCAGCAGCCAAGAGGGACTGCACTTCTACGAGCAGTACTTC. This sequence joins TRBV4-2 and TRBJ2-5, with D possibly TRBD2 on 6 matching bases. The end of the DNA is better explained by TRBJ2-7, so the J call may be wrong. Germline CDR1 LGHNA, CDR2 YNFKEQ. This CDR3 contains 15 residues.

The rearrangement joins TRBV5-6 to TRBJ1-3; 8 nucleotides align to TRBD1. The V gene's germline CDR1 is SGHDT and CDR2 YYEEEE. With 4 bases clipped from V and 4 bases from J, the junction kept 19 bases outside the gene matches. The CDR3 extends over 19 amino acids. This CDR3 reads CASSPTGVEDFGSGNTIYF. The DNA for the CDR3 is TGTGCCAGCAGCCCGACAGGGGTTGAGGATTTTGGGTCAGGAAACACCATATATTTT.

In its sample, this clone was seen once. The chain combines TRBV4-1 with TRBJ1-2, with 9 bases lining up with TRBD1. CDR1 is MGHRA, CDR2 YSYEKL, per germline. CDR3 length: 14 residues. The V gene end was trimmed by 2 bases and the J gene end by 5 bases; junction bases not matched to a gene: 3. The CDR3 nucleotides are TGCGCCAGCAGCCAATCGGACAGGGGATATGGCTACACCTTC. Protein sequence: CASSQSDRGYGYTF.

This chain links TRBV9 with TRBJ2-7; the match to TRBD1 covers 7 bases. This CDR3 is 15 amino acids long. CDR1 is SGDLS, CDR2 YYNGEE, per germline. Trimming removed 4 bases from V and 1 base from J; junction bases left unmatched: 8. The CDR3 loop reads CASSLGQLISYEQYF. CDR3 DNA: TGTGCCAGCAGCTTGGGACAGCTAATTTCCTACGAGCAGTACTTC.

This chain joins TRBV5-1 and TRBJ1-1; tentatively, D is TRBD1 (5 bases). Trimming cost V 7 bases and J 4 bases, with 14 bases left between them. This CDR3 has 13 residues. CDR1 is SGHRS, CDR2 YFSETQ, per germline. CDR3 sequence: CASLQVLGTEAFF. The CDR3 DNA reads as TGCGCCAGCTTACAGGTTTTAGGCACTGAAGCTTTCTTT. The full variable domain, with the rest looked up from reference TRBV5-1 and TRBJ1-1, is KAGVTQTPRYLIKTRGQQVTLSCSPISGHRSVSWYQQTPGQGLQFLFEYFSETQRNKGNFPGRFSGRQFSNSRSEMNVSTLELGDSALYLCASLQVLGTEAFFGQGTRLTVV.

The V gene is TRBV29-1, the J gene TRBJ1-2, with 9 bases fitting TRBD1. The germline V gene has CDR1 SQVTM and CDR2 ANQGSEA. This CDR3 has 16 amino acids. The ends lost 0 bases at V and 4 bases at J; junction bases unmatched: 9. As DNA, the CDR3 is TGCAGCGTTGAAGATTTTGGGACAGGGCTTTTCTATGGCTACACCTTC. Amino acids: CSVEDFGTGLFYGYTF.

CDR3 sequence: CASSSPGQGTYEQYF. For the CDR3, the DNA is TGTGCCAGCAGTTCTCCGGGACAGGGGACCTACGAGCAGTACTTC. This chain connects TRBV27 to TRBJ2-7, with 10 bases lining up with TRBD1. CDR3 length: 15 residues. The germline V gene has CDR1 MNHEY and CDR2 SMNVEV (reference sequence). The V and J ends lost 4 bases and 2 bases, in that order; junction bases with no gene match: 5.

V and J are TRBV30 and TRBJ1-2, with 8 bases that match TRBD1. The junction had 2 bases not matched to a gene; V was cut back by 2 bases and J by 0 bases. Looked up from germline, CDR1 is GTSNPN and CDR2 is SVGIG (reference sequence). The CDR3 has 14 amino acids. CDR3 protein: CAWSPGQANYGYTF. DNA of the CDR3: TGTGCCTGGAGTCCGGGACAGGCTAACTATGGCTACACCTTC. The full variable domain, rest sourced from reference TRBV30 and TRBJ1-2, is SQTIHQWPATLVQPVGSPLSLECTVEGTSNPNLYWYRQAAGRGLQLLFYSVGIGQISSEVPQNLSASRPQDRQFILSSKKLLLSDSGFYLCAWSPGQANYGYTFGSGTRLTVV.

The gene calls are TRBV20-1 and TRBJ2-5; TRBD2 might be the D (6 bases). Trimming pared 6 bases from V and 5 bases from J, leaving 10 bases between. The germline V gene encodes CDR1 DFQATT and CDR2 SNEGSKA (reference sequence). The length of the CDR3 is 11 residues. This CDR3 is CSAGEEETQYF. The CDR3 DNA reads TGCAGTGCGGGGGAGGAGGAGACCCAGTACTTC.

This CDR3 is CASSYYTAGRDIQYF. The CDR3, as DNA: TGTGCCAGCAGTTACTATACAGCAGGGAGGGACATTCAGTACTTC. J is TRBJ2-4 and V is TRBV6-5; the match to TRBD2 covers 7 bases. Germline trimming cut 1 base from V and 8 bases from J; bases unmatched to any gene: 8. There are 15 residues in the CDR3. Germline assignment: CDR1 MNHEY and CDR2 SVGAGI.

V and J are TRBV30 and TRBJ1-5, with 9 bases matching TRBD1. Germline values: CDR1 GTSNPN, CDR2 SVGIG (reference sequence). CDR3 length: 20 residues. The trim removed 4 bases at V and 0 bases at J, leaving 19 bases unmatched. The CDR3 loop reads CAWTKWIPGQGGYSNQPQHF. The CDR3 DNA reads TGTGCCTGGACCAAGTGGATTCCGGGACAGGGAGGCTATAGCAATCAGCCCCAGCATTTT.

The table lists this clone with a few counts. The J gene is TRBJ1-4, the V gene TRBV25-1; 7 positions match TRBD1. The CDR3 spans 12 residues. V trimming: 5 bases; J trimming: 12 bases; junction bases outside the gene matches: 6. Per germline, CDR1 MGHDK and CDR2 SYGVNS. CDR3 nucleotide sequence: TGTGCCAGCAGTCATACGACAGGGCAACTGTTTTTT. Translated, it gives CASSHTTGQLFF.

The chain is built from TRBV29-1 and TRBJ1-5, with a weak D call TRBD1 (5 bases). The CDR3 is 14 amino acids. Per germline, CDR1 SQVTM and CDR2 ANQGSEA. V gave up 5 bases and J gave up 7 bases, with 18 bases separating them. The CDR3 DNA is TGCAGCGTTAAGGGGTTGGGCAGGAGCCAGCCCCAGCATTTT. Translating gives CSVKGLGRSQPQHF.

This chain joins TRBV28 and TRBJ2-3; TRBD1 matches 7 bases. Per germline, CDR1 MDHEN and CDR2 SYDVKM. After removal of 4 bases from V and 0 bases from J, the junction contained 4 bases not matched to a gene. This CDR3 region has 15 residues. CDR3: CASSSGQASTDTQYF. CDR3 DNA: TGTGCCAGCAGTTCCGGACAGGCTAGCACAGATACGCAGTATTTT.

This rearrangement joins TRBV19 to TRBJ1-5; 12 bases align to TRBD1. The germline V gene has CDR1 LNHDA and CDR2 SQIVND (reference sequence). Trimming at V came to 8 bases and at J to 6 bases, leaving 2 bases not matched to a gene. The CDR3 has 13 residues. The CDR3 is CASGGQGAQPQHF. In DNA form, the CDR3 reads TGTGCCAGTGGGGGACAGGGGGCTCAGCCCCAGCATTTT.

The rearrangement uses TRBV28 and TRBJ2-7, with TRBD1 identical over 7 bases. V trimming: 7 bases; J trimming: 0 bases; junction bases outside the gene matches: 6. The CDR3 runs to 14 residues. Germline V lookup: CDR1 MDHEN, CDR2 SYDVKM. This CDR3 reads CASTTDRVSYEQYF. CDR3 bases: TGTGCCAGCACCACCGACAGGGTCTCCTACGAGCAGTACTTC.

The V and J genes are TRBV28 and TRBJ2-7; 10 nucleotides line up with TRBD1. The V and J ends lost 5 bases and 4 bases, in that order; junction bases with no gene match: 8. This CDR3 has 15 residues. The germline CDR1 and CDR2 sequences are MDHEN and SYDVKM. CDR3 DNA: TGTGCCAGCAGTGGGTCCGGGACAGGGGAATACGAGCAGTACTTC. Its protein is CASSGSGTGEYEQYF.

J is TRBJ2-7 and V is TRBV7-9; 9 nucleotides line up with TRBD1. This CDR3 is 15 amino acids long. With 3 bases clipped from V and 7 bases from J, the junction kept 10 bases outside the gene matches. The germline gives CDR1 SEHNR, CDR2 FQNEAQ (reference sequence). In nucleotides, the CDR3 is TGTGCCAGCAGCTTCGACAGGGGGTTAAGGGGTGAGCAGTACTTC. This encodes CASSFDRGLRGEQYF.

The chain carries TRBV4-1 and TRBJ1-2; D is unresolved. The CDR3 runs 14 residues. Trimming pared 4 bases from V and 7 bases from J, leaving 16 bases between. CDR1 is MGHRA, CDR2 YSYEKL, per germline. The CDR3 here is CASSPSVEVVGYTF. The CDR3 DNA is TGCGCCAGCAGCCCGTCTGTCGAGGTTGTTGGCTACACCTTC.

The genes are TRBV20-1 and TRBJ1-1, with a possible D match to TRBD1 (6 bases). CDR3 length equals 11 residues. Deletions cut 4 bases from V and 4 bases from J, with 7 bases between. Germline lookup yields CDR1 DFQATT and CDR2 SNEGSKA (reference sequence). The CDR3, as DNA: TGCAGTGCTACAGGGGCCACTGAAGCTTTCTTT. Encoded protein: CSATGATEAFF.

The chain combines TRBV28 with TRBJ1-4; 9 nucleotides match TRBD1. V shed 4 bases and J 8 bases; nucleotides not matched to a gene: 8. The CDR3 runs 15 residues. Germline CDR1 and CDR2: MDHEN and SYDVKM. The CDR3 region is CASSSPGQGLEKLFF. The CDR3, as DNA: TGTGCCAGCAGTTCACCGGGACAGGGATTGGAAAAACTGTTTTTT.